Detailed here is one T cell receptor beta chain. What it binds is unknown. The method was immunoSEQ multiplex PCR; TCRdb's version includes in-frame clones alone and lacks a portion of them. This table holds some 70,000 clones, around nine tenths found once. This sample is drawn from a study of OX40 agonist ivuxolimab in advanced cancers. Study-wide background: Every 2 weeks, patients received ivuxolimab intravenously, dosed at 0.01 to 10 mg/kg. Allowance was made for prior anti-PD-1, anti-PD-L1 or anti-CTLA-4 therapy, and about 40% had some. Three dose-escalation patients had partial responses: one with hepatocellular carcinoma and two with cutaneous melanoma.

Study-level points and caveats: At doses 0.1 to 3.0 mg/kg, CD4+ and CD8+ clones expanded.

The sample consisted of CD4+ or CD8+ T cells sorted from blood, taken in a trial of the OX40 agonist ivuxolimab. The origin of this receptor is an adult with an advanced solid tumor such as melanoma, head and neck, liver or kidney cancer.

In DNA form, the CDR3 reads TGTGCCAGCACCTTGATGAACACCGGGGAGCTGTTTTTT. It translates to CASTLMNTGELFF. V and J are TRBV7-9 and TRBJ2-2; unclear D gene. CDR3 size: 13 residues. Trimming took 7 bases from V and 1 from J, leaving 7 bases between them. CDR1 SEHNR and CDR2 FQNEAQ come from the germline V gene (reference sequence).